This T cell receptor beta chain was captured by sequencing in a study of cytomegalovirus exposure and HLA in healthy donors. Across the study: One earlier analysis, a look at roughly 180 million T cells, found some 120 million unique TCR beta sequences. Early release data held about 85 million unique TCRs from HLA-typed donors.

With respect to this clone: Its antigen is unidentified.

The PCR contained 60 Vbeta and 13 Jbeta primers. Sequencing used immunoSEQ multiplex PCR; TCRdb keeps in-frame clones, though not all of them. The data show about 250,000 clones, with 80% seen just once and about 0.28% held by the top ten. Study-wide results and limits: As was reported, the HLA-A and HLA-B alleles of most subjects were accurately predicted from TCR beta sequences. Being indistinguishable, some V segments were excluded, TRBV6-2 and TRBV6-3 among them.

The CDR3 sequence is 15 residues long. V was clipped by 2 bases and J by 1 base; unmatched bases: 0. The source material was PBMCs. The clonotype comes from a girl aged 2 to 10 in good health and CMV-seronegative. The V call is TRBV6-7, the J call TRBJ1-1; 11 positions match TRBD1. TRBV6-7 is classed as an ORF, of uncertain function. CDR3 in DNA: TGTGCCAGCAGTTACGGACAGGGGGCGAACACTGAAGCTTTCTTT. Its translation is CASSYGQGANTEAFF.